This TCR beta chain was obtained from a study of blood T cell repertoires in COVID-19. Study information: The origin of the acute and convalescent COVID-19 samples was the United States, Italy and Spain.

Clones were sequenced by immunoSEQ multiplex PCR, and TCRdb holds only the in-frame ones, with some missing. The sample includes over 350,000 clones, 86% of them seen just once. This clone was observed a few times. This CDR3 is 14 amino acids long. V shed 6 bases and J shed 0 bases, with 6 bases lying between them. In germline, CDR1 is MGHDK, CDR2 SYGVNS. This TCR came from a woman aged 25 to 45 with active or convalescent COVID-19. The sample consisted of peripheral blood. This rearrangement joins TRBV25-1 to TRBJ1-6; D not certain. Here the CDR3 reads CASRESSYNSPLHF. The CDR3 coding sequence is TGTGCCAGCAGGGAGAGCTCCTATAATTCACCCCTCCACTTT.